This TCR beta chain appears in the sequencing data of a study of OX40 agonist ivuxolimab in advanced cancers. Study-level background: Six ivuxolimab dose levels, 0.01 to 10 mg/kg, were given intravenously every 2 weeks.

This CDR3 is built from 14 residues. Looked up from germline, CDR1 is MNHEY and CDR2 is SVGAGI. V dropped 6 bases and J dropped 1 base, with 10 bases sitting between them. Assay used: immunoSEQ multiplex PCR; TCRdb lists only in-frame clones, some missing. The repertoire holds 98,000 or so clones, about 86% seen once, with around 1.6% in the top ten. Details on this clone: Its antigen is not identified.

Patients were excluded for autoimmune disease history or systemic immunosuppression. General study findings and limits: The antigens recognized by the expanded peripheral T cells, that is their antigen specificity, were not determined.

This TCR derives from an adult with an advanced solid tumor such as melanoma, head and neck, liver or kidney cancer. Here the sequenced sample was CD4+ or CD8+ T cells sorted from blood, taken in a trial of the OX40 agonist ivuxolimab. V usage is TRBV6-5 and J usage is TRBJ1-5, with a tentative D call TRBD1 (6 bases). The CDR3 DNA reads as TGTGCCAGCAGGAGAGACAGGAGCAATCAGCCCCAGCATTTT. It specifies CASRRDRSNQPQHF.